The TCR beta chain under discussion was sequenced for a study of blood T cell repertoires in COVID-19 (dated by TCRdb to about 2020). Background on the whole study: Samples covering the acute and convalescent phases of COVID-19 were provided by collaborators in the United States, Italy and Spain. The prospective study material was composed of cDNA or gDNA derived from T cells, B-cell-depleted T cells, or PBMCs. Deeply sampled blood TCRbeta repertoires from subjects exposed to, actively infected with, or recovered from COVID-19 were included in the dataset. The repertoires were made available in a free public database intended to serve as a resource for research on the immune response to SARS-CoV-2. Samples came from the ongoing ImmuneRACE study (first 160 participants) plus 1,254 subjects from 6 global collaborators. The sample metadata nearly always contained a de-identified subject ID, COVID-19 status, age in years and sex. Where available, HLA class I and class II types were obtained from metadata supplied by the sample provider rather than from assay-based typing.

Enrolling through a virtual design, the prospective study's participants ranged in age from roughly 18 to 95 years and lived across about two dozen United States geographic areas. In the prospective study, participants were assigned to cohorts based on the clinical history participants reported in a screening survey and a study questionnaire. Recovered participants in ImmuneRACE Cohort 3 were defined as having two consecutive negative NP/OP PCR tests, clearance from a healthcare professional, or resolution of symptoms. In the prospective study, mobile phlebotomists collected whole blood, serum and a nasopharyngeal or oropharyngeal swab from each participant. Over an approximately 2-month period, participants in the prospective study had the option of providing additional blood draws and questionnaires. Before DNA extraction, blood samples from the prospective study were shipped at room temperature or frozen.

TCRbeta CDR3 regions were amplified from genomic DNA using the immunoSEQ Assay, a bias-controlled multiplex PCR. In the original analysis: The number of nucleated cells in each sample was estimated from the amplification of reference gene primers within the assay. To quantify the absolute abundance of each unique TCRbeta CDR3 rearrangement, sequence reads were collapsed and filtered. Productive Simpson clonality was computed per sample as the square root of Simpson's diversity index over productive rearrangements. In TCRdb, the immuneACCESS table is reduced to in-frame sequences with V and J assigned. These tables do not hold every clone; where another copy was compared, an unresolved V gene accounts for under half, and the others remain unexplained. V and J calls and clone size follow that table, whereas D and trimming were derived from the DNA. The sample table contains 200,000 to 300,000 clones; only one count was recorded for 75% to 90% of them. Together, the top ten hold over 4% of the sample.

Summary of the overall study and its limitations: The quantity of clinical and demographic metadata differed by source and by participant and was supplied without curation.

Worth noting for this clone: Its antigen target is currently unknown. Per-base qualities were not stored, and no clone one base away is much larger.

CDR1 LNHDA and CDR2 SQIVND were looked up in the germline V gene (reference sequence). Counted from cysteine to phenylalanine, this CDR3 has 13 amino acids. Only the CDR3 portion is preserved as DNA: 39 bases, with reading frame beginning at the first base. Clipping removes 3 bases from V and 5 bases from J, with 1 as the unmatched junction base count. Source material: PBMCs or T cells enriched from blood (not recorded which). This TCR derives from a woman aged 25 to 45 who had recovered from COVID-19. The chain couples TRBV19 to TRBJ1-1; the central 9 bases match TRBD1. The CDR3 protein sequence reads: CASSMDRGTEAFF. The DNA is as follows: TGTGCCAGTAGTATGGACAGGGGAACTGAAGCTTTCTTT.